This T cell receptor beta chain was sequenced during a study of cytomegalovirus exposure and HLA in healthy donors. Study-wide points: In vitro assays verified that three CMV-associated chains recognized CMV antigens specifically. The tendency of first-cohort TCR clusters to co-occur in the 130 or so validation repertoires was identified by a subsequent analysis. The study listed 150 to 200 cytomegalovirus-associated TCR beta chains.

Clones were sequenced by immunoSEQ multiplex PCR, and TCRdb holds only the in-frame ones, with some missing. The repertoire holds roughly 64,000 clones, with roughly 96% as singletons. In regard to this clone: The target antigen is unknown.

These donors were members of the roughly 120-subject validation cohort, a group separate from the roughly 670-subject first cohort. V trimming: 3 bases; J trimming: 5 bases; junction bases outside the gene matches: 2. CDR1 and CDR2 (germline): MNHEY, SMNVEV (reference sequence). The length of the CDR3 is 13 residues. This TCR derives from a woman aged 18-35 years in good health and CMV-seropositive. The chain joins TRBV27 to TRBJ2-5; 8 bases are shared with TRBD2. Sequenced sample: PBMCs. CDR3 coding DNA: TGTGCCAGCAGTTTTCGGGGGGGGGAGACCCAGTACTTC. Amino acids: CASSFRGGETQYF.